The 8 T cell receptor beta chains below come from one sample, sequenced in a study of T cells in Graves' hyperthyroidism and ophthalmopathy. The TCR beta CDR3 regions underwent amplification using RNA transcripts as the source. First-round RT-PCR targeting the TCR CDR3 was performed with the HTBI primer set. Each CDR3 protein gets one entry after TCRdb re-called the multiplex PCR reads with MiXCR. The table has a few hundred thousand distinct CDR3 sequences, approximately 17% seen once. Sequencing was carried out using blood. These receptors were taken from a woman aged 18-29 years with Graves' ophthalmopathy.

The chain couples TRBV13 to TRBJ2-5; possibly TRBD1 for D (6 bases). Germline CDR1 reads PRHDT; CDR2 reads FYEKMQ (reference sequence). V dropped 5 bases and J dropped 3 bases, with 22 bases sitting between them. CDR3 length equals 17 residues. The CDR3 is CASSVTGNPEFKETQYF. The DNA of the CDR3 is TGTGCCAGCAGCGTAACAGGGAACCCGGAGTTCAAAGAGACCCAGTACTTC.

The sample holds many counts of this clonotype. The V gene is TRBV7-8, the J gene TRBJ2-6; D is ambiguous. This CDR3 is built from 13 residues. V shed 2 bases and J shed 3 bases, with 2 bases lying between them. The germline gives CDR1 SGHVS, CDR2 FQNEAQ. The CDR3 DNA is TGTGCCAGCAGCTTATTTGGGGCCAACGTCCTGACTTTC. It specifies CASSLFGANVLTF.

In this sample, this clonotype turned up many times. DNA for the CDR3: TGTGCCAGCAGCCCCCTTAGCGGGACTAGCACAGATACGCAGTATTTT. Translating it yields CASSPLSGTSTDTQYF. The chain links TRBV28 to TRBJ2-3; 8 bases map to TRBD2. Germline V lookup: CDR1 MDHEN, CDR2 SYDVKM. V was clipped by 6 bases and J by 0 bases; unmatched bases: 8. This CDR3 spans 16 amino acids.

This clonotype appeared many times. This chain joins TRBV12-3 or TRBV12-4 and TRBJ2-1, with a possible D match to TRBD2 (5 bases). The CDR3 length is 12 residues. The V end was cut by 6 bases, the J end by 6 bases, with 9 bases between. CDR3 residues: CASRPSSNEQFF. The CDR3 DNA sequence: TGTGCCAGCAGACCTAGCTCCAATGAGCAGTTCTTC.

The sample holds many counts of this clonotype. This chain links TRBV7-2 with TRBJ2-2, with unresolved D. Trimming stripped 0 bases from V and 6 bases from J, with 11 bases between. Germline V gives CDR1 SGHTA, CDR2 FQGNSA. This CDR3 is 15 amino acids long. The CDR3 is CASSLAGLIPGELFF. CDR3 nucleotides: TGTGCCAGCAGCTTAGCAGGTCTAATTCCCGGGGAGCTGTTTTTT.

The chain recombines TRBV6-1 with TRBJ1-1; no definite D call. Looked up from germline, CDR1 is MNHNS and CDR2 is SASEGT. The CDR3 loop spans 13 amino acids. V was cut by 6 bases and J by 1 base, with 9 bases left in between. The CDR3, as DNA: TGTGCCAGCAGACGTTCAGGGAACACTGAAGCTTTCTTT. This codes for CASRRSGNTEAFF.

This clonotype has ten or more counts. The chain couples TRBV28 to TRBJ2-5; 9 nucleotides agree with TRBD2. With V trimmed by 7 bases and J by 5 bases, 8 bases remained unmatched. The CDR3 totals 14 residues. Per the germline V gene, CDR1 is MDHEN and CDR2 is SYDVKM. This chain's CDR3 is CASNKAGGPETQYF. As DNA, the CDR3 is TGTGCCAGCAATAAGGCGGGGGGGCCGGAGACCCAGTACTTC.

The J gene is TRBJ1-5, the V gene TRBV20-1; D gene unclear. CDR1 and CDR2 from the germline V gene are DFQATT and SNEGSKA (reference sequence). Trimming left V 0 bases short and J 5 bases short, with 11 bases between. The CDR3 contains 14 residues. The CDR3 coding sequence is TGCAGTGCTAGAGAAGGAGTAACCTATCAGCCCCAGCATTTT. This translates into CSAREGVTYQPQHF.